This TCR beta chain was identified during a study of T-cell reconstitution after alpha-beta-depleted transplantation in children. Overall study findings and caveats: Surviving recipient T cells and thymic progenitors produced the high day-60 TCRbeta diversity seen in some patients. Hyperexpanded clones declined; after one year, newly produced T cells mostly supplied diversity.

Per germline, CDR1 SGHDN and CDR2 FVKESK. The CDR3 sequence is 16 residues long. Trimming stripped 0 bases from V and 8 bases from J, with 17 bases between. TCRbeta library construction was performed incorporating unique molecular identifiers. A single record per CDR3 protein comes from TCRdb applying MiXCR to the PCR reads. The repertoire holds nearly 350,000 distinct CDR3 sequences, with around 16% as singletons. This clonotype was seen only a few times. Its target is not known. The input for sequencing was PBMCs, mostly from graft donor cells, taken 360 days after TCRalphabeta/CD19-depleted stem cell transplant. The receptor comes from a male patient between 2 and 10 years old who had a stem cell transplant for acute lymphoblastic leukemia, so the T cells may come from the graft donor. The J gene is TRBJ2-1, the V gene TRBV14, with D hard to call. The DNA of the CDR3 is TGTGCCAGCAGCCAAGATGGTTTCCGGGTATGGGATGAGCAGTTCTTC. Translating gives CASSQDGFRVWDEQFF. Full variable domain (outside the CDR3, taken from reference TRBV14 and TRBJ2-1): EAGVTQFPSHSVIEKGQTVTLRCDPISGHDNLYWYRRVMGKEIKFLLHFVKESKQDESGMPNNRFLAERTGGTYSTLKVQPAELEDSGVYFCASSQDGFRVWDEQFFGPGTRLTVL.